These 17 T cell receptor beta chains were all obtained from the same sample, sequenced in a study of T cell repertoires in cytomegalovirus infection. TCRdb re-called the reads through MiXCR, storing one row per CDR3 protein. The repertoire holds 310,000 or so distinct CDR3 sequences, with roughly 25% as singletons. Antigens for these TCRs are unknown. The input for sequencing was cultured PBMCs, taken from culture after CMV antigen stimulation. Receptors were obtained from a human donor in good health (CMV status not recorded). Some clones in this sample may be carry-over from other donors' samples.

The CDR3 DNA reads as TGTGCCAGCAGCGCCGACGGGACTCCGGGAGAGACCCAGTACTTC. It codes for CASSADGTPGETQYF. The chain has TRBV9 and TRBJ2-5; D may be TRBD2 (6 bases). CDR3 length: 15 residues. Germline V gene sequence: CDR1 SGDLS, CDR2 YYNGEE. The ends were cut back, 3 bases at V and 4 bases at J, with 16 bases in the middle.

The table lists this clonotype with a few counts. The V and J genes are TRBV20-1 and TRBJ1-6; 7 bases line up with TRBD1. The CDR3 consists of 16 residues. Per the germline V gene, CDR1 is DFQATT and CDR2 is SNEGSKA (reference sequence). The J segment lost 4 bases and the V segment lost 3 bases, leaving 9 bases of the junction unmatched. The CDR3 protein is CSASLDRVAYNSPLHF. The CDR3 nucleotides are TGCAGTGCTAGTTTAGACAGGGTCGCATATAATTCACCCCTCCACTTT.

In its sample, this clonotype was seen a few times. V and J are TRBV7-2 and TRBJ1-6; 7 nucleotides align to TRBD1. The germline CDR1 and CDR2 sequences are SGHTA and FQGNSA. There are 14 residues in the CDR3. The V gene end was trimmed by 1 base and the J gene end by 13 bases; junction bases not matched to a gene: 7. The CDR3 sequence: CASSLETGEYPLHF. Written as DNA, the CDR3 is TGTGCCAGCAGCTTAGAAACAGGGGAATATCCCCTCCACTTT.

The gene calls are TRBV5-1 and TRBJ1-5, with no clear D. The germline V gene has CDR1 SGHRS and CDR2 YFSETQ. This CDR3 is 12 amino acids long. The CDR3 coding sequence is TGCGGGAAACAGTTGGGAGATCAGCCCCAGCATTTT. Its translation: CGKQLGDQPQHF. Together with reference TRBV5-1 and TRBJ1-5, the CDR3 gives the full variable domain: KAGVTQTPRYLIKTRGQQVTLSCSPISGHRSVSWYQQTPGQGLQFLFEYFSETQRNKGNFPGRFSGRQFSNSRSEMNVSTLELGDSALYLCGKQLGDQPQHFGDGTRLSIL.

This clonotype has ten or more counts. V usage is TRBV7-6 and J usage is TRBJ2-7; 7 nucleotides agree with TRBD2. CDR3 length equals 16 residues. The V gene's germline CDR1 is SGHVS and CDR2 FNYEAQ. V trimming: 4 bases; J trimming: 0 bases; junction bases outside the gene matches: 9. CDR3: CASSWAFGGSSYEQYF. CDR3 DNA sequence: TGTGCCAGCAGCTGGGCGTTTGGCGGGAGCTCCTACGAGCAGTACTTC.

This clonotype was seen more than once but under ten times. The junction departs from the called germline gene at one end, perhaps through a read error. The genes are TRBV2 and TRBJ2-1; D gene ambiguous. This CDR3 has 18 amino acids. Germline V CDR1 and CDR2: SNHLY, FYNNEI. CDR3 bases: TGTGCCAGCAGTGAAGTGCGGTGGCAGGCCCCGCGTCCGCCGAGCATGATCTTC. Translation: CASSEVRWQAPRPPSMIF.

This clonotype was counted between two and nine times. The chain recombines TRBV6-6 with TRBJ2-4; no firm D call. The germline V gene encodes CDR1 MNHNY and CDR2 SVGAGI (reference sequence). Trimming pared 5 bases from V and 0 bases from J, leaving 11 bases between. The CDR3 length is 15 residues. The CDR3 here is CASSGRLLAKNIQYF. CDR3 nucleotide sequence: TGTGCCAGCAGTGGACGGCTGTTAGCCAAAAACATTCAGTACTTC.

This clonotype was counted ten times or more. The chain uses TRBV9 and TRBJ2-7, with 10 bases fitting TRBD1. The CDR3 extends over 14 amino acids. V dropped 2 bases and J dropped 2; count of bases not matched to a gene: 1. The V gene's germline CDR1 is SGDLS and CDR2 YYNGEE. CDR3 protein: CASSVGQGAYEQYF. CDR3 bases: TGTGCCAGCAGCGTCGGACAGGGGGCCTACGAGCAGTACTTC.

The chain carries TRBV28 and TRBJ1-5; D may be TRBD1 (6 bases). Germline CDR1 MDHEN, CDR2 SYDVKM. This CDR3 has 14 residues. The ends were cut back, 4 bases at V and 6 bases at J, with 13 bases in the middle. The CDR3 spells CASSSYNRVQPQHF. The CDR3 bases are TGTGCCAGCAGTTCCTATAACAGGGTTCAGCCCCAGCATTTT.

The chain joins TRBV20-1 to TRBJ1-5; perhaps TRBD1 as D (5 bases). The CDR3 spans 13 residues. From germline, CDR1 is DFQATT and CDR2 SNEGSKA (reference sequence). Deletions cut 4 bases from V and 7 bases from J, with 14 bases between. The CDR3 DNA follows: TGCAGTGCTAAGGAAAGGGGAGGACAGCCCCAGCATTTT. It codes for CSAKERGGQPQHF.

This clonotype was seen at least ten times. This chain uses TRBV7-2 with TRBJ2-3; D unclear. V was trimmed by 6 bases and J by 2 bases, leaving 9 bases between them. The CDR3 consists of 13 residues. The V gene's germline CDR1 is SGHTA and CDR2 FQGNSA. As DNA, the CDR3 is TGTGCCAGCAGGCCCGACTCCACAGATACGCAGTATTTT. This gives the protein CASRPDSTDTQYF.

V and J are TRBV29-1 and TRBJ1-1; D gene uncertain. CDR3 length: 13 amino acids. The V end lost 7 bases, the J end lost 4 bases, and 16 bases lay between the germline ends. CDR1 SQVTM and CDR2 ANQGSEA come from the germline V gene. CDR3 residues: CSAAGAASTEAFF. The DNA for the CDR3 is TGCAGCGCAGCGGGAGCAGCGTCCACTGAAGCTTTCTTT.

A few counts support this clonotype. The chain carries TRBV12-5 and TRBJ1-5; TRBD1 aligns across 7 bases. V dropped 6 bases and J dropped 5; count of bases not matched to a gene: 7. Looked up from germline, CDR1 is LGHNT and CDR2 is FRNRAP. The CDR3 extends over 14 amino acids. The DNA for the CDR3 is TGTGCTAGTGGCTCCGGGACAGCCTATCAGCCCCAGCATTTT. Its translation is CASGSGTAYQPQHF.

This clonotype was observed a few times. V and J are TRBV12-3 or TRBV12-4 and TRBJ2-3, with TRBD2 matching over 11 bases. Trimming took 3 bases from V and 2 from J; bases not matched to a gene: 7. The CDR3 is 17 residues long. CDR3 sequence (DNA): TGTGCCAGCAGTTTCGGACTAGCGGGCTTAGTCACAGATACGCAGTATTTT. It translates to CASSFGLAGLVTDTQYF.

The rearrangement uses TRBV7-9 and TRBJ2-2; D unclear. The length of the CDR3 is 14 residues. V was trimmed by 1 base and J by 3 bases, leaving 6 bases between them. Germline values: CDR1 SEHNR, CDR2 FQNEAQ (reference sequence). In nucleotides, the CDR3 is TGTGCCAGCAGCTTAGTTCTGTACACCGGGGAGCTGTTTTTT. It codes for CASSLVLYTGELFF.

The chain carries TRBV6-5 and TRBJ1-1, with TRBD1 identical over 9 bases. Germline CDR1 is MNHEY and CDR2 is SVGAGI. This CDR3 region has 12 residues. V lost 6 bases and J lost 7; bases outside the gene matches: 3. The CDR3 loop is CASRTGQGEAFF. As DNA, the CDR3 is TGTGCCAGCAGAACGGGACAGGGTGAAGCTTTCTTT.

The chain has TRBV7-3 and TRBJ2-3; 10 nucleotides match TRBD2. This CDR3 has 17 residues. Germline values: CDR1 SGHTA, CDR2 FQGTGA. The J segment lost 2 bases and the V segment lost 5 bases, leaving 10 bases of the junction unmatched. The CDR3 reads CASSPRTSGKNTDTQYF. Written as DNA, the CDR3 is TGTGCCAGCAGCCCCCGGACTAGCGGAAAAAACACAGATACGCAGTATTTT. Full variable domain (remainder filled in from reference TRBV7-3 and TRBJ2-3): GAGVSQTPSNKVTEKGKYVELRCDPISGHTALYWYRQSLGQGPEFLIYFQGTGAADDSGLPNDRFFAVRPEGSVSTLKIQRTERGDSAVYLCASSPRTSGKNTDTQYFGPGTRLTVL.